The source of this T cell receptor (beta chain) is a study of T-cell memory formation after mild COVID-19. Using its own MiXCR run on the 5' RACE reads, TCRdb lists one record per CDR3 protein. The data contain approximately 250,000 distinct CDR3 sequences, over 15% of them singletons. This CDR3 has 15 amino acids. Looked up from germline, CDR1 is SGHRS and CDR2 is YFSETQ. Trimming removed 5 bases at V and 3 bases at J, with 16 bases between. This clonotype was seen at least ten times. The sample taken for sequencing was PBMCs or a T cell subset sorted from them (not recorded which). V gene TRBV5-1 combines with J gene TRBJ2-3; D gene ambiguous. The sequence came from a young man who had mild COVID-19 (a few samples of this study predate the infection). Cell type and time point are not known. Here the CDR3 DNA reads TGCGCCAGCAGTGCGAGGCCCTCTGGAACAGATACGCAGTATTTT. This gives the protein CASSARPSGTDTQYF.